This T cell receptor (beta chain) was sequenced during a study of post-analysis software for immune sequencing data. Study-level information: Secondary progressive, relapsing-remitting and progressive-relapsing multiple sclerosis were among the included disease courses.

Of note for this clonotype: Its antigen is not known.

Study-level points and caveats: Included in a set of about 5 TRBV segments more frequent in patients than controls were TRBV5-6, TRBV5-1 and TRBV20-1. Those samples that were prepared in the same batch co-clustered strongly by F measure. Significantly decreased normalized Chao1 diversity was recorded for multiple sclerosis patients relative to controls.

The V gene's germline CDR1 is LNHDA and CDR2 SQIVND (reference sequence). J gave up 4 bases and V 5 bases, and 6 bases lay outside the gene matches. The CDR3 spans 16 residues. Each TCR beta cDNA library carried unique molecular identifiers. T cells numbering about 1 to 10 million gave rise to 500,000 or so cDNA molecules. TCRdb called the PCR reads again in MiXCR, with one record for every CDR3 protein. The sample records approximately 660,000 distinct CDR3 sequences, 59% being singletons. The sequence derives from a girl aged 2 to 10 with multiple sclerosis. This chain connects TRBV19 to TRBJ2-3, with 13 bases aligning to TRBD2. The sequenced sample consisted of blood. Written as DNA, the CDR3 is TGTGCCAGTAGTGCAGGGACTAGCGGGGCCGCAGATACGCAGTATTTT. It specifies CASSAGTSGAADTQYF. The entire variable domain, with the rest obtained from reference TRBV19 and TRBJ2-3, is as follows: DGGITQSPKYLFRKEGQNVTLSCEQNLNHDAMYWYRQDPGQGLRLIYYSQIVNDFQKGDIAEGYSVSREKKESFPLTVTSAQKNPTAFYLCASSAGTSGAADTQYFGPGTRLTVL.